Below are 11 T cell receptor beta chains sequenced from a single sample in a study of T cell responses to AZD1222 COVID-19 vaccine (dated by TCRdb to the early 2020s). The sample's time point, from its label and the paper: baseline before first vaccination. The library was produced with the immunoSEQ multiplex PCR assay. The clones in this table, taken by TCRdb from immuneACCESS, are in-frame only. Not every clone is retained; where verified, under half of the shortfall comes from an unresolved V gene, and the cause of the rest is unknown. This sample is represented by 95,000 to 110,000 clones; about nine tenths of them were singletons. The ten top clones hold about 41% of the sample. Sequencing was performed on peripheral blood, taken on day 0 of AZD1222 vaccination. The source of these receptors is an adult in good health.

This clone was seen only a few times. The chain couples TRBV7-9 to TRBJ1-5; TRBD1 matches at 9 bases. V trimming: 5 bases; J trimming: 5 bases; junction bases outside the gene matches: 7. Germline V CDR1 and CDR2: SEHNR, FQNEAQ (reference sequence). The CDR3 has 15 amino acids. DNA for the CDR3: TGTGCCAGCAGCGTTGGACAGGGGTATGATCAGCCCCAGCATTTT. This translates into CASSVGQGYDQPQHF.

V and J are TRBV7-9 and TRBJ2-1; D not certain. The germline V gene has CDR1 SEHNR and CDR2 FQNEAQ (reference sequence). The CDR3 runs to 14 residues. The V end was cut by 2 bases, the J end by 4 bases, with 9 bases between. In nucleotides, the CDR3 is TGTGCCAGCAGCTTATTCCCCCGGTACAATGAGCAGTTCTTC. The encoded protein is CASSLFPRYNEQFF. Combining the CDR3 with reference TRBV7-9 and TRBJ2-1 gives the whole variable domain DTGVSQNPRHKITKRGQNVTFRCDPISEHNRLYWYRQTLGQGPEFLTYFQNEAQLEKSRLLSDRFSAERPKGSFSTLEIQRTEQGDSAMYLCASSLFPRYNEQFFGPGTRLTVL.

This clone occurred once. The J gene is TRBJ1-4, the V gene TRBV9; 7 bases are shared with TRBD1. Germline CDR1 reads SGDLS; CDR2 reads YYNGEE. This CDR3 has 14 residues. With V trimmed by 3 bases and J by 12 bases, 11 bases remained unmatched. The CDR3 DNA follows: TGTGCCAGCAGCGCTCAACACAGGGGAGGGGAACTGTTTTTT. Its translation: CASSAQHRGGELFF.

The genes are TRBV6-2 or TRBV6-3 and TRBJ1-2; D gene unclear. The CDR3 is 12 amino acids. V was trimmed by 5 bases and J by 3 bases, leaving 7 bases between them. Germline V gene data show CDR1 as MNHEY and CDR2 as SVGEGT. The CDR3 nucleotides are TGTGCCAGCAGTCCCGATGACTATGGCTACACCTTC. This gives the protein CASSPDDYGYTF.

The chain has TRBV5-5 and TRBJ2-7; D might be TRBD1 or TRBD2, each matching 5 bases. Germline V gives CDR1 SGHKS, CDR2 YYEKEE (reference sequence). This CDR3 contains 15 residues. Trimming pared 4 bases from V and 3 bases from J, leaving 17 bases between. The CDR3 DNA reads TGTGCCAGCAGCCCCGGACCGGGGACCCACTACGAGCAGTACTTC. Translating gives CASSPGPGTHYEQYF.

CDR3 amino acids: CASSVATANTEAFF. The CDR3 DNA reads TGTGCCAGCAGCGTAGCAACGGCCAACACTGAAGCTTTCTTT. The chain combines TRBV9 with TRBJ1-1, with D unclear. This CDR3 is 14 amino acids long. CDR1 is SGDLS, CDR2 YYNGEE, per germline. Trimming stripped 0 bases from V and 2 bases from J, with 8 bases between.

The chain joins TRBV7-9 to TRBJ2-3; TRBD2 agrees at 11 bases. Trimming removed 4 bases from V and 5 bases from J; junction bases left unmatched: 17. The CDR3 spans 19 residues. Looked up from germline, CDR1 is SEHNR and CDR2 is FQNEAQ (reference sequence). The CDR3 protein is CASSYLEYPGLAGLDTQYF. Here the CDR3 DNA reads TGTGCCAGCAGCTACCTTGAGTACCCCGGACTAGCGGGTTTAGATACGCAGTATTTT.

The J gene is TRBJ2-6, the V gene TRBV4-2; maybe TRBD1 (6 bases). Trimming shortened V by 0 bases and J by 2 bases, and 11 bases separated the two germline ends. CDR1 is LGHNA, CDR2 YNFKEQ, per germline. The length of the CDR3 is 17 residues. CDR3 loop: CASSQESTGTGANVLTF. The CDR3 bases are TGTGCCAGCAGCCAAGAGAGTACAGGGACTGGGGCCAACGTCCTGACTTTC.

The rearrangement links TRBV4-2 to TRBJ1-3; D uncertain. The germline V gene has CDR1 LGHNA and CDR2 YNFKEQ. This CDR3 is built from 13 residues. Trimming took off 6 bases at V and 4 bases at J, with 10 bases between the two ends. Here the CDR3 reads CASRNEVGNTIYF. CDR3 in DNA: TGTGCCAGCAGAAACGAAGTAGGAAACACCATATATTTT.

The chain recombines TRBV7-9 with TRBJ2-7, with D possibly matching TRBD2 (5 bases). V shed 1 base and J shed 3 bases, with 13 bases lying between them. Germline assignment: CDR1 SEHNR and CDR2 FQNEAQ (reference sequence). This CDR3 is built from 15 residues. This CDR3 is CASSLVEGYYYEQYF. The CDR3 nucleotides are TGTGCCAGCAGCTTAGTAGAGGGCTACTACTACGAGCAGTACTTC.

The chain has TRBV6-5 and TRBJ1-5; no definite D call. This CDR3 comprises 15 residues. Between the trimmed V and J ends, which lost 6 bases and 0 bases, there was a span of 12 bases. Per the germline V gene, CDR1 is MNHEY and CDR2 is SVGAGI. The CDR3 spells CASSSDFYSNQPQHF. CDR3 DNA sequence: TGTGCCAGCAGCTCGGATTTCTATAGCAATCAGCCCCAGCATTTT.